This TCR beta chain was observed in a study of blood T cell repertoires in COVID-19. Overall study context: Samples taken during acute and convalescent COVID-19 were collected in the United States, Italy and Spain. The cDNA or gDNA used as material had been derived from T cells, B-cell-depleted T cells, or PBMCs.

With 5 bases removed from V and 7 bases from J, the gap between germline ends came to 21 bases. Germline CDR1 is LNHDA and CDR2 is SQIVND (reference sequence). CDR3 length: 15 amino acids. In the source study's methods: Using reference gene primer amplification, nucleated cell counts were estimated. The repertoire was sequenced with immunoSEQ multiplex PCR; TCRdb's copy has only in-frame clones and lacks some. V and J calls and clone size are as listed in that table; D and trimming were resolved from the DNA. The table lists some 220,000 clones, about 85% of them singletons. This clonotype was sampled from a man aged 50 to 60 who had recovered from COVID-19. The sample comprised peripheral blood. The chain is built from TRBV19 and TRBJ2-7; D is perhaps TRBD1 (5 bases). CDR3 loop: CASSPNPQDITEQYF. CDR3 bases: TGTGCCAGTAGTCCCAATCCTCAGGACATCACGGAGCAGTACTTC. Complete variable domain (other parts from reference TRBV19 and TRBJ2-7): DGGITQSPKYLFRKEGQNVTLSCEQNLNHDAMYWYRQDPGQGLRLIYYSQIVNDFQKGDIAEGYSVSREKKESFPLTVTSAQKNPTAFYLCASSPNPQDITEQYFGPGTRLTVT.